This T cell receptor beta chain appears in the sequencing data of a study of control samples from healthy donors and cancer patients. The ends were cut back, 4 bases at V and 2 bases at J, with 16 bases in the middle. This CDR3 is 15 amino acids long. Germline CDR1 is SGHRS and CDR2 is YFSETQ. Assay used: immunoSEQ multiplex PCR; TCRdb lists only in-frame clones, some missing. The sample comprises 140,000 or so clones, 91% of which are singletons, and roughly 3.2% rests with the top ten. The sequence was collected from a man aged 30-40 years in good health. The sample was blood. The chain is built from TRBV5-1 and TRBJ2-7; no clear D gene. CDR3 coding DNA: TGCGCCAGCAGCCTGGACCCCACAGACACCTACGAGCAGTACTTC. It translates to CASSLDPTDTYEQYF.